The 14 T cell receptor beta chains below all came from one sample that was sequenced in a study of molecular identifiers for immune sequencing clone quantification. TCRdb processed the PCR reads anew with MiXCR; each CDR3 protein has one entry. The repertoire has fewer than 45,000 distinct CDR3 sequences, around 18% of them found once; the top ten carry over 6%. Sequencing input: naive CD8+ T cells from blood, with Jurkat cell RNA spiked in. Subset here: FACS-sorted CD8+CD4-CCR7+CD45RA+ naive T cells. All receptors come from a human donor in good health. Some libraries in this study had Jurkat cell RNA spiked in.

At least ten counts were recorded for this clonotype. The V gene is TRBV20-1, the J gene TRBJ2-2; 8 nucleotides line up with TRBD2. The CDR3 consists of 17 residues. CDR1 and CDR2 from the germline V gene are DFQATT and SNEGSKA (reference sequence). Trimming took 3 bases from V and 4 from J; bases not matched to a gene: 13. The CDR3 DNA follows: TGCAGTGCTAGTGGGAGAGTTAACGGGAGGGGCACCGGGGAGCTGTTTTTT. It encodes CSASGRVNGRGTGELFF.

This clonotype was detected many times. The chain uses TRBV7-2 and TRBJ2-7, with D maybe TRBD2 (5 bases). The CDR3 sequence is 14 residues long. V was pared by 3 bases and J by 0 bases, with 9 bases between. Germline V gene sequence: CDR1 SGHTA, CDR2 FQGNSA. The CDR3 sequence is CASSFFRDSYEQYF. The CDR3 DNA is TGTGCCAGCAGCTTTTTTCGGGACTCCTACGAGCAGTACTTC.

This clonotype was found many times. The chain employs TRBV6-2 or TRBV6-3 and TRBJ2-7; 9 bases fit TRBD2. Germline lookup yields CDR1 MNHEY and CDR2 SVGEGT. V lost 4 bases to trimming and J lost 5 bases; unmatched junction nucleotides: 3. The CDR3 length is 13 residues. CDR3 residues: CASSSIAGDEQYF. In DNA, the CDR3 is TGTGCCAGCAGTTCCATAGCGGGAGACGAGCAGTACTTC.

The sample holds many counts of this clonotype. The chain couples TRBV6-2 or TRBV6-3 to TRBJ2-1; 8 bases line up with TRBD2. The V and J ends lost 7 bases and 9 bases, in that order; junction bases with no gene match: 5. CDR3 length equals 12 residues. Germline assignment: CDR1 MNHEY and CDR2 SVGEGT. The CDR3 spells CASNGLAGEQFF. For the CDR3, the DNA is TGTGCCAGCAACGGACTAGCTGGTGAGCAGTTCTTC.

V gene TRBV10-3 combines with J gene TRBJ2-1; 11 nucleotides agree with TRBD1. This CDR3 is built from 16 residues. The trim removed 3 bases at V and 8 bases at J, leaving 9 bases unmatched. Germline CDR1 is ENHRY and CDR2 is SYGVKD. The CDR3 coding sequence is TGTGCCATCAGTGACCCACCGGGACAGGGGGAGCATGAGCAGTTCTTC. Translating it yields CAISDPPGQGEHEQFF.

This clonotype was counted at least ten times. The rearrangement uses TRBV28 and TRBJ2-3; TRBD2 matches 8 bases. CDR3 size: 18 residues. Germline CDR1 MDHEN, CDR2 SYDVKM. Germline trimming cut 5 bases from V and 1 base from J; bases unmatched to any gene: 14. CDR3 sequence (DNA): TGTGCCAGCAGTAATACTAGCGGAGTCACGAGGGGCACAGATACGCAGTATTTT. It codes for CASSNTSGVTRGTDTQYF.

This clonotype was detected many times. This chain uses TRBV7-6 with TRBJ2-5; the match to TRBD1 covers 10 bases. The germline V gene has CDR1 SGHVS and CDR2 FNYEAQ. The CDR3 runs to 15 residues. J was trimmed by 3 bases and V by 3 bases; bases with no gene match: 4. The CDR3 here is CASSLTGGVEETQYF. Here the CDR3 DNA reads TGTGCCAGCAGCTTGACAGGGGGCGTAGAAGAGACCCAGTACTTC.

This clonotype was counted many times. The CDR3 bases are TGTGCCAGCAGCTCAACAGGGGAGAGGACAGATACGCAGTATTTT. Translation gives CASSSTGERTDTQYF. The chain recombines TRBV7-9 with TRBJ2-3; TRBD1 matches at 7 bases. The CDR3 runs 15 residues. The junction had 7 bases not matched to a gene; V was cut back by 4 bases and J by 3 bases. Germline V gene lookup returns CDR1 SEHNR and CDR2 FQNEAQ (reference sequence).

CDR3 coding DNA: TGCGCCAGCAGCGATAGCACTAGCACAGATACGCAGTATTTT. Encoded protein: CASSDSTSTDTQYF. The chain employs TRBV5-1 and TRBJ2-3; D ambiguous. V gave up 4 bases and J gave up 0 bases, with 9 bases separating them. Germline V gene lookup returns CDR1 SGHRS and CDR2 YFSETQ. This CDR3 has 14 residues. Variable domain in full (rest from reference TRBV5-1 and TRBJ2-3): KAGVTQTPRYLIKTRGQQVTLSCSPISGHRSVSWYQQTPGQGLQFLFEYFSETQRNKGNFPGRFSGRQFSNSRSEMNVSTLELGDSALYLCASSDSTSTDTQYFGPGTRLTVL.

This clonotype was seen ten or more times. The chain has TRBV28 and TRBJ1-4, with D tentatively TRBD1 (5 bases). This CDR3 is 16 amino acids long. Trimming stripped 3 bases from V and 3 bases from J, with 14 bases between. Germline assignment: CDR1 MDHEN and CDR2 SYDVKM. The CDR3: CASSLWDGGANEKLFF. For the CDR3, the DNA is TGTGCCAGCAGTTTGTGGGATGGGGGAGCTAATGAAAAACTGTTTTTT.

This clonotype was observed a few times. The chain's CDR3 is CASSLVVTSPNLIYNEQFF. Here the CDR3 DNA reads TGTGCCAGCAGCTTAGTCGTGACTAGCCCCAATTTAATCTACAATGAGCAGTTCTTC. V gene TRBV7-2 combines with J gene TRBJ2-1; 7 bases line up with TRBD2. This CDR3 comprises 19 residues. The germline V gene has CDR1 SGHTA and CDR2 FQGNSA. The J segment lost 3 bases and the V segment lost 1 base, leaving 15 bases of the junction unmatched.

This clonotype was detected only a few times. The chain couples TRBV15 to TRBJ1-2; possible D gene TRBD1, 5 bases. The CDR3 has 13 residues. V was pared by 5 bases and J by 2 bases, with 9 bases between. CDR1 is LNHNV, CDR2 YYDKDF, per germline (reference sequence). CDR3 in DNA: TGTGCCACCAGCGGGGGGGAAAACTATGGCTACACCTTC. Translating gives CATSGGENYGYTF.

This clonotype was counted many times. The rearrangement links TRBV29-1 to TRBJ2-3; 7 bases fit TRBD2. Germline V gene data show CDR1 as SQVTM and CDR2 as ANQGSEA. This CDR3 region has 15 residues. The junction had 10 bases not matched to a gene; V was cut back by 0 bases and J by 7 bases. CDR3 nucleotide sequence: TGCAGCGTTGAAGATCCGGCGGTCGGGAGGAATACGCAGTATTTT. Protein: CSVEDPAVGRNTQYF.

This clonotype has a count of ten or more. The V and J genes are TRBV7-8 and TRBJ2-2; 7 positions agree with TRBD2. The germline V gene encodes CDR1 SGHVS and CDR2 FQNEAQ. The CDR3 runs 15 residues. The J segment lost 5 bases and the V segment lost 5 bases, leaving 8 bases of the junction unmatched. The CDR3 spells CASSTGLVWTGELFF. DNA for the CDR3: TGTGCCAGCAGCACTGGACTAGTCTGGACCGGGGAGCTGTTTTTT.